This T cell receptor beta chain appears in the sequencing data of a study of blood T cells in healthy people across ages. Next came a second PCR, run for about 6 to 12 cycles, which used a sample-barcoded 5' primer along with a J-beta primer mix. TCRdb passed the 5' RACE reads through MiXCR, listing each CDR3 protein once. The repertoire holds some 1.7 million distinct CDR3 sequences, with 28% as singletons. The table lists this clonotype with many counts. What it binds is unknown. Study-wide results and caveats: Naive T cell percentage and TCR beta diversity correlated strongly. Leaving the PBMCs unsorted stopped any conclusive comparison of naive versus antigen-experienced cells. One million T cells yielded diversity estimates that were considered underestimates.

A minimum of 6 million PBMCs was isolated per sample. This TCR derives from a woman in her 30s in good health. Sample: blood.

The CDR3 reads CSAPPRERGGYNEQFF. In DNA, the CDR3 is TGCAGTGCCCCACCGCGGGAGCGGGGGGGTTACAATGAGCAGTTCTTC. The chain combines TRBV20-1 with TRBJ2-1, with 10 positions matching TRBD2. V lost 6 bases to trimming and J lost 4 bases; unmatched junction nucleotides: 12. The CDR3 is 16 amino acids. CDR1 is DFQATT, CDR2 SNEGSKA, per germline (reference sequence).